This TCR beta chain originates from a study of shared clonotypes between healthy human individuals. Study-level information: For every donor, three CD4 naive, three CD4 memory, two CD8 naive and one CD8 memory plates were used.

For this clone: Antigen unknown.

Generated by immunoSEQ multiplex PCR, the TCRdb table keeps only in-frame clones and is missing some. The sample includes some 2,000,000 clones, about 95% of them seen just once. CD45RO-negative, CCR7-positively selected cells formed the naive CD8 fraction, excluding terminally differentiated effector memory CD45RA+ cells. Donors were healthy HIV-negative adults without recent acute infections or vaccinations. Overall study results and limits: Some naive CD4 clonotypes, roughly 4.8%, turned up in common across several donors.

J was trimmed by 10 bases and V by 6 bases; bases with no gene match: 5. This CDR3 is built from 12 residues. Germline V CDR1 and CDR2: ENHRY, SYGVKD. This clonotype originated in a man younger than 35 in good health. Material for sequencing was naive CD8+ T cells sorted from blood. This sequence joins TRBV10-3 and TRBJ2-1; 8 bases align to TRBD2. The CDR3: CAIRRTSGEQFF. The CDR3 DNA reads TGTGCCATCAGACGTACTAGCGGAGAGCAGTTCTTC.